One and the same sample provided the 8 T cell receptor beta chains below, sequenced in a study of Graves' ophthalmopathy and Graves' hyperthyroidism. From RNA, the CDR3 regions of TCR beta chains were amplified and sequenced. The library came from an HTBI-primed first-round RT-PCR and a second-round multiplex PCR. TCRdb used MiXCR to reprocess the multiplex PCR reads, holding one entry per CDR3 protein. The sample lists fewer than 350,000 distinct CDR3 sequences, around a sixth occurring once. The sample was peripheral blood. These receptor sequences come from an adult man with Graves' ophthalmopathy.

This clonotype came up many times. The chain employs TRBV20-1 and TRBJ1-5; 7 nucleotides line up with TRBD1. Germline V gives CDR1 DFQATT, CDR2 SNEGSKA (reference sequence). CDR3 size: 13 residues. V trimming: 5 bases; J trimming: 3 bases; junction bases outside the gene matches: 4. The CDR3 DNA is TGCAGTGCTCGGGGACAGATCAATCAGCCCCAGCATTTT. Its translation: CSARGQINQPQHF.

This clonotype was recorded many times. V is TRBV29-1 and J is TRBJ1-1; 7 bases match TRBD1. The germline V gene encodes CDR1 SQVTM and CDR2 ANQGSEA. The CDR3 length is 13 residues. After removal of 6 bases from V and 4 bases from J, the junction contained 8 bases not matched to a gene. The CDR3 loop reads CSVATGLGTEAFF. CDR3 DNA: TGCAGCGTAGCGACAGGGTTGGGCACTGAAGCTTTCTTT.

Ten or more counts support this clonotype. V usage is TRBV15 and J usage is TRBJ1-2; a weak D match, TRBD1 (5 bases). Germline CDR1 reads LNHNV; CDR2 reads YYDKDF (reference sequence). There are 16 residues in the CDR3. V dropped 0 bases and J dropped 7 bases, with 18 bases sitting between them. The CDR3 sequence: CATSRDSDGAFGGYTF. CDR3 in DNA: TGTGCCACCAGCAGAGATTCGGATGGGGCCTTCGGTGGCTACACCTTC.

There are many counts of this clonotype. J is TRBJ2-2 and V is TRBV10-3, with TRBD2 matching over 8 bases. Germline lookup yields CDR1 ENHRY and CDR2 SYGVKD. The length of the CDR3 is 16 residues. Trimming at V came to 2 bases and at J to 3 bases, leaving 5 bases not matched to a gene. CDR3 region: CAISESLAGHTGELFF. The DNA for the CDR3 is TGTGCCATCAGTGAGAGCCTAGCGGGTCACACCGGGGAGCTGTTTTTT.

This chain joins TRBV30 and TRBJ2-5; D gene ambiguous. Between the trimmed V and J ends, which lost 1 base and 3 bases, there was a span of 6 bases. Germline V gene sequence: CDR1 GTSNPN, CDR2 SVGIG (reference sequence). CDR3 length: 12 residues. The CDR3 region is CAWSEAKETQYF. DNA of the CDR3: TGTGCCTGGAGTGAGGCGAAAGAGACCCAGTACTTC.

In this sample, this clonotype turned up many times. The V and J genes are TRBV6-1 and TRBJ1-6, with TRBD1 identical over 9 bases. This CDR3 spans 18 amino acids. Germline V gene sequence: CDR1 MNHNS, CDR2 SASEGT. The trim removed 0 bases at V and 3 bases at J, leaving 6 bases unmatched. CDR3 coding DNA: TGTGCCAGCAGTGAAGCAAAGGGACAGGGAAACTATAATTCACCCCTCCACTTT. It is translated as CASSEAKGQGNYNSPLHF.

This clonotype was counted ten times or more. The chain couples TRBV9 to TRBJ1-2, with TRBD1 as a possible D gene (6 bases). Trimming removed 0 bases from V and 3 bases from J, with 9 bases in between. The CDR3 length is 14 residues. Germline V gives CDR1 SGDLS, CDR2 YYNGEE. The CDR3 spells CASSVAGGHYGYTF. The CDR3 DNA reads as TGTGCCAGCAGCGTAGCGGGGGGCCACTATGGCTACACCTTC.

This clonotype was recorded at least ten times. The chain is built from TRBV19 and TRBJ1-1, with D tentatively TRBD1 (5 bases). The CDR3 covers 15 residues. CDR1 is LNHDA, CDR2 SQIVND, per germline (reference sequence). Trimming took off 5 bases at V and 3 bases at J, with 16 bases between the two ends. The CDR3 protein is CASSGARTRDTEAFF. CDR3 DNA: TGTGCCAGTAGTGGGGCCAGAACCCGGGACACTGAAGCTTTCTTT.